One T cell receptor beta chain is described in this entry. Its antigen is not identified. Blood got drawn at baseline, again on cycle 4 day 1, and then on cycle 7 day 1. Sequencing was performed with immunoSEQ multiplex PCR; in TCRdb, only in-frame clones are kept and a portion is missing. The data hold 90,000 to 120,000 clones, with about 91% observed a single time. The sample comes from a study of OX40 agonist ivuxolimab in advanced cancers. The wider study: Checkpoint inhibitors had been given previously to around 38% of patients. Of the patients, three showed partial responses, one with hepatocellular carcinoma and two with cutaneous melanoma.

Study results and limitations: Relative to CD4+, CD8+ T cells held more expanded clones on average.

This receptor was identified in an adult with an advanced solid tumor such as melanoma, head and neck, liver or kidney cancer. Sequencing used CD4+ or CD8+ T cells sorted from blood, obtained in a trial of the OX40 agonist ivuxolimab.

CDR3 nucleotides: TGTGCCAGCAGTGAGAGGGCTAGCGGGAGTATCTCAGATACGCAGTATTTT. Translated: CASSERASGSISDTQYF. This chain joins TRBV6-1 and TRBJ2-3; 10 bases are shared with TRBD2. Trimming at V came to 3 bases and at J to 4 bases, leaving 10 bases not matched to a gene. Looked up from germline, CDR1 is MNHNS and CDR2 is SASEGT. The CDR3 has 17 residues.